A single sample gave rise to the 32 T cell receptor beta chains below, sequenced in a study of blood T cell repertoires in COVID-19. Clones were sequenced by immunoSEQ multiplex PCR, and TCRdb holds only the in-frame ones, with some missing. The sample consists of 400,000 or so clones, about 90% of them appearing once. Sequenced input: peripheral blood. These TCRs come from a man younger than 30 with COVID-19, enrolled during active disease.

The V and J genes are TRBV3-1 (or the pseudogene TRBV3-2) and TRBJ2-7; a possible D gene is TRBD2 (6 bases). The CDR3 runs to 16 residues. The ends were cut back, 1 base at V and 0 bases at J, with 13 bases in the middle. CDR1 LGHDT and CDR2 YNNKEL come from the germline V gene (reference sequence). This CDR3 is CASSQGWRAGSYEQYF. The CDR3 bases are TGTGCCAGCAGCCAAGGGTGGAGGGCCGGCTCCTACGAGCAGTACTTC.

This chain joins TRBV6-1 and TRBJ1-5; possible D gene TRBD1, 5 bases. The germline V and J ends were trimmed by 2 bases and 1 base, with 12 bases remaining between them. From germline, CDR1 is MNHNS and CDR2 SASEGT. The length of the CDR3 is 16 residues. The CDR3 loop is CASSEFSPGSNQPQHF. The CDR3 region has the DNA TGTGCCAGCAGTGAATTCTCGCCAGGGAGCAATCAGCCCCAGCATTTT.

The rearrangement links TRBV7-8 to TRBJ2-1; 11 positions match TRBD2. The CDR3 has 17 residues. The germline V gene encodes CDR1 SGHVS and CDR2 FQNEAQ. J was trimmed by 5 bases and V by 1 base; bases with no gene match: 7. CDR3 DNA sequence: TGTGCCAGCAGCTTAGGGGGGGGGACTAGCGGAAACAATGAGCAGTTCTTC. It is translated as CASSLGGGTSGNNEQFF. The full variable domain, its missing parts supplied by reference TRBV7-8 and TRBJ2-1, is GAGVSQSPRYKVAKRGQDVALRCDPISGHVSLFWYQQALGQGPEFLTYFQNEAQLDKSGLPSDRFFAERPEGSVSTLKIQRTQQEDSAVYLCASSLGGGTSGNNEQFFGPGTRLTVL.

The chain recombines TRBV2 with TRBJ2-5, with 8 bases identical to TRBD1. The CDR3 covers 14 residues. Germline assignment: CDR1 SNHLY and CDR2 FYNNEI. The V and J ends lost 4 bases and 5 bases, in that order; junction bases with no gene match: 6. The CDR3 is CASSGDRGRETQYF. The CDR3 DNA reads TGTGCCAGCAGTGGAGACAGGGGTCGGGAGACCCAGTACTTC. Based on the CDR3 plus reference TRBV2 and TRBJ2-5, the full variable domain is EPEVTQTPSHQVTQMGQEVILRCVPISNHLYFYWYRQILGQKVEFLVSFYNNEISEKSEIFDDQFSVERPDGSNFTLKIRSTKLEDSAMYFCASSGDRGRETQYFGPGTRLLVL.

The gene calls are TRBV6-5 and TRBJ2-7; no clear D. Germline V CDR1 and CDR2: MNHEY, SVGAGI. The CDR3 sequence is 14 residues long. The V and J ends lost 6 bases and 9 bases respectively, with 21 bases between them. CDR3 nucleotide sequence: TGTGCCAGCAGACTCCCGACCATAGCCGACGGGCAGTACTTC. Translated, it gives CASRLPTIADGQYF.

The V and J genes are TRBV6-9 and TRBJ2-5; TRBD2 is a possible D gene (6 bases). V lost 7 bases and J 5 bases, leaving 14 bases between the germline ends. The CDR3 is 13 residues long. Germline V gene data show CDR1 as MNHGY and CDR2 as SVAAGI. CDR3 amino acids: CASNEGAGETQYF. The CDR3 DNA follows: TGTGCCAGCAATGAGGGCGCGGGGGAGACCCAGTACTTC.

The genes are TRBV4-1 and TRBJ2-7; a possible D gene is TRBD1 (6 bases). The CDR3 totals 15 residues. CDR1 and CDR2 (germline): MGHRA, YSYEKL. The V gene lost 0 bases and the J gene lost 2 bases, with 11 bases spanning the gap. The CDR3 coding sequence is TGCGCCAGCAGCCAAGAGTACAGGGACCCCTACGAGCAGTACTTC. Translation gives CASSQEYRDPYEQYF.

Concerning this clone itself: This specimen includes other DNA sequences encoding the same CDR3. This chain uses TRBV2 with TRBJ2-5; 9 bases fit TRBD1. CDR3 length equals 12 residues. The germline V gene has CDR1 SNHLY and CDR2 FYNNEI. V lost 7 bases and J lost 5; bases outside the gene matches: 2. The CDR3 here is CASKDRGETQYF. Written as DNA, the CDR3 is TGTGCCAGCAAGGACAGGGGTGAGACCCAGTACTTC.

This clone turned up a few times. The chain has TRBV7-9 and TRBJ2-7, with 7 bases lining up with TRBD1. The CDR3 length is 14 residues. V gave up 4 bases and J gave up 4 bases; unmatched junction bases: 7. Germline-derived CDR1 and CDR2 are SEHNR and FQNEAQ (reference sequence). The CDR3, as DNA: TGTGCCAGCAGCTCCCGGGACAGCGGATACGAGCAGTACTTC. As protein: CASSSRDSGYEQYF.

The V gene is TRBV7-6, the J gene TRBJ2-7, with 11 bases lining up with TRBD1. The junction had 6 bases not matched to a gene; V was cut back by 5 bases and J by 3 bases. The CDR3 has 15 residues. Germline V gives CDR1 SGHVS, CDR2 FNYEAQ. CDR3 loop: CASSLGQGGYYEQYF. The CDR3 coding sequence is TGTGCCAGCAGCCTGGGACAGGGGGGATACTACGAGCAGTACTTC. The full variable domain, completed using reference TRBV7-6 and TRBJ2-7, is GAGVSQSPRYKVTKRGQDVALRCDPISGHVSLYWYRQALGQGPEFLTYFNYEAQQDKSGLPNDRFSAERPEGSISTLTIQRTEQRDSAMYRCASSLGQGGYYEQYFGPGTRLTVT.

In its sample, this clone was seen a few times. The chain is built from TRBV21-1 and TRBJ1-5; TRBD1 reflects the table's D call only, with no check against the DNA. TRBV21-1 is a pseudogene segment. The CDR3 contains 23 residues. The CDR3 nucleotides are TGTGCCAGCAGCCCCCAAGGGGTTTTGACAGGGAACTCCGATTCTTATAGCAATCAGCCCCAGCATTTT. This translates into CASSPQGVLTGNSDSYSNQPQHF.

The chain employs TRBV13 and TRBJ1-2; the match to TRBD1 covers 7 bases. The CDR3 loop spans 15 amino acids. V shed 6 bases, J shed 1 base, and the junction held 8 bases outside the gene matches. Germline CDR1 reads PRHDT; CDR2 reads FYEKMQ (reference sequence). The CDR3 is CASRDLTGFNYGYTF. CDR3 bases: TGTGCCAGCAGAGACCTGACAGGGTTTAACTATGGCTACACCTTC. Full variable domain (outside the CDR3, taken from reference TRBV13 and TRBJ1-2): AAGVIQSPRHLIKEKRETATLKCYPIPRHDTVYWYQQGPGQDPQFLISFYEKMQSDKGSIPDRFSAQQFSDYHSELNMSSLELGDSALYFCASRDLTGFNYGYTFGSGTRLTVV.

The V and J genes are TRBV11-2 and TRBJ2-3; no reliable D call. The CDR3 runs 14 residues. The V and J ends lost 0 bases and 8 bases respectively, with 12 bases between them. The germline CDR1 and CDR2 sequences are SGHAT and FQNNGV. This CDR3 is CASSLDNGSGTQYF. The CDR3 DNA reads TGTGCCAGCAGCTTAGATAATGGGTCAGGTACGCAGTATTTT.

The rearrangement uses TRBV4-2 and TRBJ2-2; 7 nucleotides line up with TRBD1. CDR3 length equals 17 residues. Germline CDR1 and CDR2: LGHNA and YNFKEQ. V was clipped by 0 bases and J by 0 bases; unmatched bases: 4. CDR3 bases: TGTGCCAGCAGCCAAGAGCCCCAGGGGGCGAACACCGGGGAGCTGTTTTTT. This gives the protein CASSQEPQGANTGELFF.

The chain links TRBV2 to TRBJ2-7, with 7 nucleotides matching TRBD1. Unmatched junction bases numbered 3, after V lost 1 base and J lost 0 bases. Per the germline V gene, CDR1 is SNHLY and CDR2 is FYNNEI. The CDR3 length is 15 residues. This chain's CDR3 is CASSEGTGSSYEQYF. The CDR3 coding sequence is TGTGCCAGCAGTGAAGGGACAGGAAGCTCCTACGAGCAGTACTTC.

This chain joins TRBV4-2 and TRBJ2-7; D might be TRBD1 (5 bases). Germline V gives CDR1 LGHNA, CDR2 YNFKEQ. The CDR3 is 14 amino acids. V lost 1 base to trimming and J lost 2 bases, with 9 bases between them. The chain's CDR3 is CASSQGKGAYEQYF. The DNA for the CDR3 is TGTGCCAGCAGCCAAGGGAAAGGGGCCTACGAGCAGTACTTC.

The rearrangement links TRBV12-3 or TRBV12-4 to TRBJ1-2, with D unclear. The ends were cut back, 7 bases at V and 8 bases at J, with 17 bases in the middle. The length of the CDR3 is 13 residues. CDR3 sequence: CASMEETMEGYTF. In nucleotides, the CDR3 is TGTGCCAGCATGGAGGAAACTATGGAGGGCTACACCTTC.

This clone is a singleton in its sample. The rearrangement uses TRBV12-2 and TRBJ2-3; the tabulated D call, TRBD2, remains unverified against the DNA. TRBV12-2 is noted as a pseudogene. The CDR3 length is 17 residues. CDR3 sequence (DNA): TGTGCAAGTCGCTTAGAGACTAGCGGGGGGGCTACAGATACGCAGTATTTT. Amino acid sequence: CASRLETSGGATDTQYF.

This chain uses TRBV13 with TRBJ2-1, with D perhaps TRBD1 (6 bases). The V end was cut by 0 bases, the J end by 5 bases, with 20 bases between. This CDR3 is 18 amino acids long. The germline CDR1 and CDR2 sequences are PRHDT and FYEKMQ (reference sequence). The CDR3 nucleotides are TGTGCCAGCAGCTTAGGCCTCGTTGAGGTTGGGGGCCACAATGAGCAGTTCTTC. Its translation is CASSLGLVEVGGHNEQFF.

The chain couples TRBV4-1 to TRBJ1-3, with 11 positions matching TRBD1. From germline, CDR1 is MGHRA and CDR2 YSYEKL. With V trimmed by 1 base and J by 7 bases, 9 bases remained unmatched. This CDR3 region has 17 residues. This chain's CDR3 is CASSQGRSGTGGNTIYF. The CDR3 nucleotides read TGCGCCAGCAGCCAAGGAAGGAGCGGGACAGGGGGGAACACCATATATTTT.

In this sample, this clone turned up once. CDR3 loop: CAWSTDSRRNQPQHF. In DNA form, the CDR3 reads TGTGCCTGGAGTACCGACAGCCGCCGCAATCAGCCCCAGCATTTT. The rearrangement uses TRBV30 and TRBJ1-5; perhaps TRBD1 as D (5 bases). The CDR3 spans 15 residues. Germline CDR1 and CDR2: GTSNPN and SVGIG (reference sequence). V lost 2 bases and J 2 bases, leaving 13 bases between the germline ends.

The chain employs TRBV12-2 and TRBJ2-1; TRBD2, the table's D call, lacks a check against the DNA. TRBV12-2 is flagged as a pseudogene. The CDR3 covers 12 residues. CDR3 nucleotides: TGTGCAAGTCGCTTAGTCTGGACGGGGAAGTTCTTC. It yields the protein CASRLVWTGKFF.

The rearrangement joins TRBV19 to TRBJ1-5; tentative D call: TRBD1 (6 bases). Germline V lookup: CDR1 LNHDA, CDR2 SQIVND (reference sequence). Trimming took off 8 bases at V and 0 bases at J, with 14 bases between the two ends. This CDR3 spans 15 amino acids. The CDR3 is CASRQEHPSNQPQHF. CDR3 bases: TGTGCCAGTCGACAGGAACACCCTAGCAATCAGCCCCAGCATTTT.

This chain joins TRBV19 and TRBJ2-7, with 11 bases identical to TRBD1. The CDR3 has 15 residues. Germline V lookup: CDR1 LNHDA, CDR2 SQIVND (reference sequence). V lost 3 bases to trimming and J lost 1 base; unmatched junction nucleotides: 2. For the CDR3, the DNA is TGTGCCAGTAGTATGGGGACAGGGGGATCCTACGAGCAGTACTTC. This encodes CASSMGTGGSYEQYF.

The chain links TRBV4-1 to TRBJ2-7; 8 nucleotides match TRBD1. Per germline, CDR1 MGHRA and CDR2 YSYEKL. This CDR3 has 15 amino acids. With V trimmed by 3 bases and J by 2 bases, 6 bases remained unmatched. DNA of the CDR3: TGCGCCAGCAGCCATCCCGGACAGGGCGCCTACGAGCAGTACTTC. Translating it yields CASSHPGQGAYEQYF.

This clone appeared once. This chain connects TRBV2 to TRBJ2-2; D not resolved. The CDR3 consists of 15 residues. From germline, CDR1 is SNHLY and CDR2 FYNNEI. Trimming took 0 bases from V and 6 from J, leaving 11 bases between them. This CDR3 reads CASSEALGLAGELFF. The CDR3 nucleotides read TGTGCCAGCAGTGAAGCGCTGGGCTTAGCCGGGGAGCTGTTTTTT.

This clone was recorded only once. This CDR3 is CASSLVAGYEQYF. In DNA, the CDR3 is TGTGCCAGCAGCTTGGTAGCAGGGTACGAGCAGTACTTC. The rearrangement uses TRBV5-5 and TRBJ2-7, with TRBD1 as a possible D gene (5 bases). Germline assignment: CDR1 SGHKS and CDR2 YYEKEE (reference sequence). The CDR3 is made up of 13 amino acids. Trimming shortened V by 0 bases and J by 4 bases, and 8 bases separated the two germline ends.

This chain links TRBV5-6 with TRBJ2-3; D is uncertain. The germline V gene encodes CDR1 SGHDT and CDR2 YYEEEE. V dropped 3 bases and J dropped 11 bases, with 13 bases sitting between them. This CDR3 spans 12 amino acids. CDR3 loop: CASSSSRVMQYF. In nucleotides, the CDR3 is TGTGCCAGCAGCTCATCCCGGGTGATGCAGTATTTT. The variable domain in full, with the rest retrieved from reference TRBV5-6 and TRBJ2-3, is DAGVTQSPTHLIKTRGQQVTLRCSPKSGHDTVSWYQQALGQGPQFIFQYYEEEERQRGNFPDRFSGHQFPNYSSELNVNALLLGDSALYLCASSSSRVMQYFGPGTRLTVL.

This chain joins TRBV24-1 and TRBJ2-5; TRBD2 aligns across 16 bases. CDR1 and CDR2 (germline): KGHDR, SFDVKD. The junction had 1 base not matched to a gene; V was cut back by 2 bases and J by 5 bases. This CDR3 has 16 residues. DNA for the CDR3: TGTGCCACCAGTGATTCGGGACTAGCGGGAGGGGAGACCCAGTACTTC. Its translation is CATSDSGLAGGETQYF.

This sequence joins TRBV3-1 (or the pseudogene TRBV3-2) and TRBJ2-5, with D possibly matching TRBD1 (5 bases). Germline lookup yields CDR1 LGHDT and CDR2 YNNKEL (reference sequence). The CDR3 totals 19 residues. V lost 4 bases and J lost 2, with 26 bases in between. CDR3 sequence: CASSPLRTHVDRSQETQYF. The CDR3 region has the DNA TGTGCCAGCAGCCCCCTAAGGACACACGTGGACCGATCTCAAGAGACCCAGTACTTC.

This chain uses TRBV30 with TRBJ1-4; D is uncertain. V lost 7 bases and J 8 bases, leaving 20 bases between the germline ends. Germline values: CDR1 GTSNPN, CDR2 SVGIG (reference sequence). CDR3 length: 14 residues. The CDR3 spells CASTESVGGEKLFF. Written as DNA, the CDR3 is TGTGCCTCAACAGAGAGTGTAGGTGGGGAAAAACTGTTTTTT.

This rearrangement joins TRBV19 to TRBJ1-5; D unresolved. CDR1 and CDR2 (germline): LNHDA, SQIVND (reference sequence). Trimming pared 3 bases from V and 3 bases from J, leaving 9 bases between. The length of the CDR3 is 14 residues. Here the CDR3 reads CASSIGGYNQPQHF. As DNA, the CDR3 is TGTGCCAGTAGTATTGGAGGGTACAATCAGCCCCAGCATTTT.